Listed here is a single TCR beta chain. TCRdb keeps only in-frame clones here, not all; method: immunoSEQ multiplex PCR. The sample records a few hundred thousand clones, 65% to 85% being singletons. These data originate in a study of blood T cell repertoires in COVID-19. Study as a whole: Samples came from the United States, Italy and Spain, spanning acute and convalescent COVID-19.

The CDR3 covers 14 residues. Germline V gene lookup returns CDR1 MNHEY and CDR2 SVGAGI. V was clipped by 3 bases and J by 1 base, with 9 bases between them. This clonotype was sampled from a person aged 70 to 80 with COVID-19, enrolled during active disease. Source material: peripheral blood. The V gene is TRBV6-5, the J gene TRBJ1-2, with D perhaps TRBD1 (6 bases). CDR3 sequence: CASSYTGRNYGYTF. CDR3 coding DNA: TGTGCCAGCAGTTATACAGGGCGTAACTATGGCTACACCTTC.